This T cell receptor (beta chain) was sequenced during a study of glioma-infiltrating T cells. Study results and limitations: Tissue-blood divergence was below expectation in non-neoplastic patients, above in gliomas. Tissue and blood shared very few CDR3 sequences.

The germline CDR1 and CDR2 sequences are SGHRS and YFSETQ. This CDR3 is 15 amino acids long. With respect to this clonotype: Its specificity is unknown. Possible read error: a much larger clone is one base away.

Using RNA template, CDR3s of TCR alpha and beta were amplified with iRepertoire arm-PCR. Input was about 95-400 ng of tissue mRNA or PBMC total RNA. Each CDR3 protein gets one entry after TCRdb re-called the multiplex PCR reads with MiXCR. The sample records approximately 120,000 distinct CDR3 sequences, less than 30% being singletons. Material: glioma tissue, nonneoplastic brain tissue, or PBMCs (not recorded which). The receptor was isolated from a human donor with low-grade glioma or glioblastoma, undergoing nonglioma brain surgery, or in good health (not recorded which). This chain links TRBV5-1 with TRBJ2-1; 11 bases line up with TRBD2. The CDR3, as DNA: TGCGCCAGCAGAGGGACTAGCGGAGCCTACAATGAGCAGCTCTTC. Protein product: CASRGTSGAYNEQLF. The full variable domain, rest sourced from reference TRBV5-1 and TRBJ2-1, is KAGVTQTPRYLIKTRGQQVTLSCSPISGHRSVSWYQQTPGQGLQFLFEYFSETQRNKGNFPGRFSGRQFSNSRSEMNVSTLELGDSALYLCASRGTSGAYNEQLFGPGTRLTVL.